This TCR beta chain was captured in a study of CD8+CD57+ T cells in acquired aplastic anemia. Germline loops: CDR1 SGHAT, CDR2 FQNNGV. CDR3 length: 16 amino acids. Trimming took off 5 bases at V and 2 bases at J, with 16 bases between the two ends. According to the study, genomic DNA was the template for TCR beta VDJ and CDR3 profiling. In TCRdb, the reads were re-called with MiXCR into one record per CDR3 protein. In the table there are 200,000 to 300,000 distinct CDR3 sequences, 70% to 85% of which are singletons. Previously, flow cytometry had revealed CD8+CD57+ cell expansion in the patients chosen for sequencing.

Sequenced input: sorted CD4+, CD8+, or CD8+CD57+ T cells (not recorded which) from PBMCs. The TCR comes from a human donor with aplastic anemia. The rearrangement uses TRBV11-2 and TRBJ1-5, with D possibly TRBD1 on 5 matching bases. The DNA of the CDR3 is TGTGCCAGCAGCCAACGCGGGGGAGAGGGCAATCAGCCCCAGCATTTT. This codes for CASSQRGGEGNQPQHF.